The clone carrying this T cell receptor beta chain was counted many times. Its specificity is unknown. CDR1 is ENHRY and CDR2 is SYGVKD in the germline V gene. The CDR3 is made up of 15 amino acids. Trimming stripped 0 bases from V and 7 bases from J, with 13 bases between. The sample originates from a study of regulatory T cells in long-lasting Graves disease. Time point given: newly diagnosed GD, antithyroid drugs for less than 3 months. Extracted PBMC RNA gave rise to the TCR library. Construction of the TCR beta libraries employed iRepertoire HTBI primers in conjunction with Arm-PCR of CDR3 regions. Via MiXCR, TCRdb re-called the multiplex PCR reads, giving one row per CDR3 protein. Among hundreds of thousands of distinct CDR3 sequences listed, around 15% were seen once. Study-wide results and limits: Comparison showed that persistent patients shared more public clonotypes (about 2,700) than new patients (966). It was in persistent disease that TRBV28, TRBJ1-2 and TRBJ2-5 were favored.

Another study also made use of these data, one on T cells in Graves' hyperthyroidism and ophthalmopathy. As that study records: The TCR CDR3 was amplified in a first-round RT-PCR using the HTBI primer set.

V is TRBV10-3 and J is TRBJ1-5; tentatively, D is TRBD1 (6 bases). This clonotype was sampled from a woman aged 25 to 39 with Graves disease. The sequencing here drew on peripheral blood mononuclear cells (PBMCs), taken at new diagnosis, from a patient treated with antithyroid drugs. CDR3 in DNA: TGTGCCATCAGTGAGTCCGAGGGGGTCTGGCAGCCCCAGCATTTT. Amino acid sequence: CAISESEGVWQPQHF.